This T cell receptor beta chain comes out of a study of shared clonotypes between healthy human individuals. Whole-study context: Donors had three CD4 naive, three CD4 memory, two CD8 naive and one CD8 memory plate apiece. General observations from the study: It was anticipated that sequencing depth would influence how many clonotypes donors shared.

For this clone: Its target is not known.

CDR3 length equals 16 residues. The V gene lost 0 bases and the J gene lost 2 bases, with 11 bases spanning the gap. CDR1 MNHEY and CDR2 SVGAGI come from the germline V gene. Clones were sequenced by immunoSEQ multiplex PCR, and TCRdb holds only the in-frame ones, with some missing. The data show hundreds of thousands of clones, around two thirds seen once. The split of CD4+ cells yielded CD45RA+ naive and CD45RA-negative memory subsets. The genes are TRBV6-5 and TRBJ1-3; maybe TRBD1 (6 bases). The clonotype was recovered from a young woman in good health. Material: memory CD4+ T cells sorted from blood. As to subset: CD45RA-negative fraction. The CDR3 DNA sequence: TGTGCCAGCAGTTACTCCGGGGGCTGGACTGGAAACACCATATATTTT. It encodes CASSYSGGWTGNTIYF.